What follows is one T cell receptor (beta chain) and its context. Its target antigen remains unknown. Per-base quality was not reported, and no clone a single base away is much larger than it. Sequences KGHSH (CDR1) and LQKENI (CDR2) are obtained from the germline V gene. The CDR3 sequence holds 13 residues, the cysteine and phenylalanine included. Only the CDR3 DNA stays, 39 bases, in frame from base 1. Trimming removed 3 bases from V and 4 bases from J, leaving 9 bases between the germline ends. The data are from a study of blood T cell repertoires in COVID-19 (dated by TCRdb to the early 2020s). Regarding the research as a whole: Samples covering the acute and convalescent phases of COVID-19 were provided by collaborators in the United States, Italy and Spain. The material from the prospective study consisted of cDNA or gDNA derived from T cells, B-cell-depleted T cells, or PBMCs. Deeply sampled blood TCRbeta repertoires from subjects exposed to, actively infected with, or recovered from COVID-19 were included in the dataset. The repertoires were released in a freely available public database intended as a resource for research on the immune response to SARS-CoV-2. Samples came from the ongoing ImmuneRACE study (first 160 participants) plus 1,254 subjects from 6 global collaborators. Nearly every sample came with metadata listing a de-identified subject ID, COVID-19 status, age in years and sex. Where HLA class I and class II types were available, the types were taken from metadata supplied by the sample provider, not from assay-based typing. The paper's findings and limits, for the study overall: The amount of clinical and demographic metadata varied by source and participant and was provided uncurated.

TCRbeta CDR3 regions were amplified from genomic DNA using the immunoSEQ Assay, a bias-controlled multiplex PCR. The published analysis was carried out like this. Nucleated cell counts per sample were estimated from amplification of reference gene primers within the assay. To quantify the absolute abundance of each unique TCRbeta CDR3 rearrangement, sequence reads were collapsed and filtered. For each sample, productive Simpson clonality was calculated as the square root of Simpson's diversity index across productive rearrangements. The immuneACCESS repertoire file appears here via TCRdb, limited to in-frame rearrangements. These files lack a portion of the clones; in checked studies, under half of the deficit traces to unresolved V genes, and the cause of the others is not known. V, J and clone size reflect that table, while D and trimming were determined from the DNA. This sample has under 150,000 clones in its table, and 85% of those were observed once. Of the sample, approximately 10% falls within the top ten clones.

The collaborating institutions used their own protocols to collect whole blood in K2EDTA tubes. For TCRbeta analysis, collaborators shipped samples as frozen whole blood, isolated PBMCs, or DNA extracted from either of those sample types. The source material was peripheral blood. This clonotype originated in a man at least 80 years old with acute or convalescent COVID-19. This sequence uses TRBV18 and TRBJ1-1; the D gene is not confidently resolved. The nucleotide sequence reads TGTGCCAGCTCACCCGCCGGTGGCACTGAAGCTTTCTTT. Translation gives CASSPAGGTEAFF.